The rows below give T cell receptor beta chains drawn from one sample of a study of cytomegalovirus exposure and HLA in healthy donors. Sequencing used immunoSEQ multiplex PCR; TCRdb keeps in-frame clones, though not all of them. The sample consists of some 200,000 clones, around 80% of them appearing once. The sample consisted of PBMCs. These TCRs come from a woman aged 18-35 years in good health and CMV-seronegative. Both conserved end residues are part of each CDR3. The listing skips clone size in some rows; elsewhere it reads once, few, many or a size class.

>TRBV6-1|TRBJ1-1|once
CASSIQGGGTEAFF
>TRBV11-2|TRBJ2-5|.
CASSPTPGETQYF
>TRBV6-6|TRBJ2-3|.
CASRAGGADTQYF
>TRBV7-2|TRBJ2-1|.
CASGPGTPNEQFF
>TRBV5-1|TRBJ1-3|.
CASSLVPGRGEGDTIYF
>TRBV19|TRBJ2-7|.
CASSTDNYEQYF
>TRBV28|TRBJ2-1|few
CASRAGGVGSYNEQFF
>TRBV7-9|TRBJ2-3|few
CSSSSRVSVLGTDTQYF
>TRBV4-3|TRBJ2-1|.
CASSQDGQDWIYNEQFF
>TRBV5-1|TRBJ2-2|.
CASSRGLAGNTGELFF
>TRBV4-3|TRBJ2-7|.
CASSQVDRGFDEQYF
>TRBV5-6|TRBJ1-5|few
CASSSGTGEGQPQHF
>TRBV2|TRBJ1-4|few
CASSGDRVNEKLFF
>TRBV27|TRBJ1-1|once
CASTDIGGNTEAFF
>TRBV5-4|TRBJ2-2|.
CASSLGDRAGELFF
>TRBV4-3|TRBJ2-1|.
CASSPSGRSYNEQFF